A single TCR beta chain is shown here with its context. The sample is drawn from a study of shared clonotypes between healthy human individuals. In the naive CD8 group, cells lacked CD45RO and were positively selected for CCR7, so terminally differentiated effector memory CD45RA+ cells were left out. The table came from immunoSEQ multiplex PCR; TCRdb's copy has only in-frame clones and leaves some out. Among fewer than 1 million clones, just over 95% were seen once, and the ten largest hold less than 0.25%. Sequenced sample: naive CD8+ T cells sorted from blood. The receptor was derived from a young man in good health.

For the CDR3, the DNA is TGCGCCAGCAGTGAGCCTGACAGGGACACTGAAGCTTTCTTT. The encoded protein is CASSEPDRDTEAFF. The chain combines TRBV10-2 with TRBJ1-1, with TRBD1 identical over 7 bases. The V gene end was trimmed by 2 bases and the J gene end by 3 bases; junction bases not matched to a gene: 3. Germline V gene data show CDR1 as WSHSY and CDR2 as SAAADI. This CDR3 has 14 residues.